This entry concerns a single TCR beta chain. Its antigen is as yet unknown. This sample is part of a study of a mutant IDH1 vaccine in newly diagnosed glioma. Study overall: Treated patients comprised around 62% males and around 40% females, mean age roughly 37 years. Beforehand, treatment had been radiotherapy, temozolomide, or both; the majority received both.

Clones were sequenced by immunoSEQ multiplex PCR, and TCRdb holds only the in-frame ones, with some missing. The table lists 50,000 or so clones, 90% to 95% of them singletons. This sample's time point: week 11, during vaccination. Vaccination used 300 ug of mutant IDH1 20-mer peptide per dose, with topical imiquimod. Unmatched junction bases numbered 7, after V lost 2 bases and J lost 3 bases. The CDR3 totals 16 residues. Per germline, CDR1 SGHRS and CDR2 YFSETQ. V and J are TRBV5-1 and TRBJ2-7; 11 bases line up with TRBD1. The sample in question was PBMCs, obtained from a glioma patient whose treatment included an IDH1 peptide vaccine. The receptor's source is a man between 45 and 60 years old with glioma. CDR3 sequence reads: CASSFSTGTGGYEQYF. The CDR3 nucleotides are TGCGCCAGCAGCTTCTCAACCGGGACAGGGGGCTACGAGCAGTACTTC.